The entry below gives a single T cell receptor beta chain sequence along with its context. Generated by immunoSEQ multiplex PCR, the TCRdb table keeps only in-frame clones and is missing some. The sample carries about 16,000 clones, about 92% recorded once. This CDR3 spans 15 amino acids. V trimming: 7 bases; J trimming: 4 bases; junction bases outside the gene matches: 12. Germline lookup yields CDR1 SNHLY and CDR2 FYNNEI. The sample originates from a study of blood T cell repertoires in COVID-19. Across the whole study: COVID-19 samples collected from the United States, Italy and Spain covered acute and convalescent phases.

This sequence originates from a human donor in a cohort sampled during active COVID-19. The sequencing input was peripheral blood. The chain employs TRBV2 and TRBJ1-1, with 7 bases lining up with TRBD1. The CDR3 DNA sequence: TGTGCCAGCAAGGGGACACACAGGGGAGGCACTGAAGCTTTCTTT. It is translated as CASKGTHRGGTEAFF.